This T cell receptor beta chain emerged from a study of shared clonotypes between healthy human individuals. As for the study in general: Per donor, CD8 memory used one plate, CD8 naive used two, CD4 memory used three and CD4 naive used three.

This clone was seen a single time. Its cognate antigen is unknown. Some clones are missing from TCRdb's copy, which holds only in-frame ones; the method was immunoSEQ multiplex PCR. Counted here are over 1.4 million clones, approximately 96% occurring once; the ten biggest clones make up more than 0.9%. The V and J ends lost 6 bases and 8 bases, in that order; junction bases with no gene match: 11. Germline V lookup: CDR1 SNHLY, CDR2 FYNNEI. This CDR3 region has 15 residues. Whole-study findings and limits: Naive subsets generally exceeded memory subsets in estimated richness. Deeper or shallower sequencing was expected to change how clonotypes are shared among donors.

Material: naive CD4+ T cells sorted from blood. Noted subset: CD45RA+ positively selected. The source of this sequence is a young man in good health. The chain recombines TRBV2 with TRBJ2-1, with 9 bases identical to TRBD2. The chain's CDR3 is CASRPLAGTIDEQFF. The CDR3 DNA reads as TGTGCCAGCAGGCCTCTAGCGGGAACGATCGATGAGCAGTTCTTC.